The TCR beta chain under discussion was sequenced for a study of T cell responses to AZD1222 COVID-19 vaccine. A remark on this clone: Its antigen remains unknown.

General observations from the study: Mostly white British, mostly female donors; authors suggested clonal diversity may be underestimated. None of the repertoires were sampled until the peak T cell response had passed.

V dropped 6 bases and J dropped 6 bases, with 21 bases sitting between them. The germline V gene encodes CDR1 DFQATT and CDR2 SNEGSKA (reference sequence). This CDR3 is 14 amino acids long. Clones were sequenced by immunoSEQ multiplex PCR, and TCRdb holds only the in-frame ones, with some missing. This sample has fewer than 120,000 clones; around nine tenths occur once, and the top ten carry approximately 3.5%. The sequence was obtained from an adult in good health. The sample in question was peripheral blood, obtained on day 0 of AZD1222 vaccination. This chain joins TRBV20-1 and TRBJ2-7; no reliable D call. Here the CDR3 DNA reads TGCAGTGCCAGTAAGGGAAACACAAACCGCGAGCAGTACTTC. Its protein is CSASKGNTNREQYF.